This record looks at one TCR beta chain sequence and its context. Its antigen remains unidentified. The data derive from a study of T cells in localized non-small cell lung cancer. General study findings and limits: When the top 100 tumor clones were examined, a median roughly 62 of them also appeared in the adjacent lung, which was paired and uninvolved.

CDR3 length: 13 residues. Germline CDR1 KGHSH, CDR2 LQKENI. Trimming shortened V by 3 bases and J by 5 bases, and 8 bases separated the two germline ends. Generated by immunoSEQ multiplex PCR, the TCRdb table keeps only in-frame clones and is missing some. Of approximately 41,000 clones listed, 80% to 90% are singletons. The sequenced sample was peripheral blood mononuclear cells, obtained before any cancer treatment. The sequence derives from a male donor at least 60 years old with stage II lung adenocarcinoma. This chain uses TRBV18 with TRBJ1-5; possibly TRBD1 for D (6 bases). The CDR3 is CASSPSGDQPQHF. CDR3 sequence (DNA): TGTGCCAGCTCACCCTCAGGGGATCAGCCCCAGCATTTT.